Sequencing of this T cell receptor (beta chain) was carried out in a study of immune evolution from preneoplasia to lung adenocarcinoma. Study-wide points: Normal lung had highest clonality; later lesions appeared denser, more diverse. From normal lung to invasive adenocarcinoma, top clone frequencies appeared to decrease.

The V and J ends lost 4 bases and 4 bases respectively, with 13 bases between them. CDR3 length: 15 residues. Germline CDR1 and CDR2: MNHNS and SASEGT. Resections took place in Japan or China from about 2013 to 2018. Each case's diagnosis was confirmed by two pathologists on H&E. Repertoires were generated with immunoSEQ multiplex PCR, while TCRdb's copy carries only in-frame clones and drops some. In the table there are just under 5,000 clones, roughly 76% of which are singletons. As to this clone: Its antigen is as yet unknown.

The receptor comes from a donor of 70 years or more with lung adenocarcinoma. This chain connects TRBV6-1 to TRBJ1-4, with D possibly TRBD1 on 5 matching bases. The source material was FFPE adjacent normal lung tissue. CDR3 nucleotide sequence: TGTGCCAGCAGTGTTCTCGGGGCAAATAATGAAAAACTGTTTTTT. It specifies CASSVLGANNEKLFF.